This T cell receptor (beta chain) was identified during a study of PD-1 blockade in mismatch repair-deficient tumors. On the study more broadly: Enrolled about 2012-2016, patients had progressing, pretreated mismatch repair-deficient cancers of 12 types. Study findings and constraints: After pembrolizumab, tumor-resident clones rose rapidly, then generally contracted before radiologic responses.

In regard to this clone: Its antigen is currently unknown.

Per germline, CDR1 SEHNR and CDR2 FQNEAQ (reference sequence). The CDR3 runs 15 residues. J lost 4 bases, V lost 4 bases, and 8 bases had no gene match. TCR sequencing covered a few patients who responded to pembrolizumab. Measured with immunoSEQ multiplex PCR; TCRdb has only the in-frame clones, and not every one. The table shows tens of thousands of clones, with approximately 82% occurring only once. V and J are TRBV7-9 and TRBJ2-7, with 9 bases fitting TRBD1. This clonotype was obtained from an adult with mismatch repair-deficient cancer. Sequencing was performed on peripheral blood, taken 2 weeks after starting pembrolizumab. This CDR3 reads CASSSIRDRVYEQYF. CDR3 DNA sequence: TGTGCCAGCAGCTCAATCCGGGACAGGGTGTACGAGCAGTACTTC.